The sequence of this T cell receptor (beta chain) was determined in a study of blood T cell repertoires in COVID-19. Clones were sequenced by immunoSEQ multiplex PCR, and TCRdb holds only the in-frame ones, with some missing. This sample has 150,000 to 200,000 clones; around 86% occur once, and the top ten carry around 0.63%. CDR1 and CDR2 (germline): MGHRA, YSYEKL. The CDR3 spans 18 residues. Trimming stripped 0 bases from V and 4 bases from J, with 18 bases between. The clonotype was recovered from a man between 60 and 75 years old with COVID-19, enrolled during active disease. J is TRBJ2-2 and V is TRBV4-1; possible D gene TRBD1, 5 bases. The source material was peripheral blood. This CDR3 reads CASSQEDSGPTSTGELFF. CDR3 bases: TGCGCCAGCAGCCAAGAAGATTCAGGGCCCACGAGCACCGGGGAGCTGTTTTTT.